One sample yielded the 9 T cell receptor beta chains listed below, sequenced in a study of a mutant IDH1 vaccine in newly diagnosed glioma. The antigens these receptors bind are not known. As for time point: week 11, during vaccination. Mutant IDH1 20-mer peptide, at 300 ug, made up each vaccine dose, with topical imiquimod. Sequencing was performed with immunoSEQ multiplex PCR; in TCRdb, only in-frame clones are kept and a portion is missing. The sample includes under 65,000 clones, 75% to 85% of them seen just once. Sequenced here: PBMCs, sampled from a glioma patient whose treatment included an IDH1 peptide vaccine. The source is a man in his fifties with glioma.

J is TRBJ1-2 and V is TRBV5-5, with D perhaps TRBD1 (5 bases). The V end lost 3 bases, the J end lost 0 bases, and 12 bases lay between the germline ends. The CDR3 sequence is 15 residues long. Germline V gives CDR1 SGHKS, CDR2 YYEKEE (reference sequence). The CDR3 DNA follows: TGTGCCAGCAGCTCAGGGTATTATACTAACTATGGCTACACCTTC. Translation gives CASSSGYYTNYGYTF.

This sequence joins TRBV7-9 and TRBJ1-2; a possible D gene is TRBD1 (6 bases). Trimming removed 5 bases at V and 4 bases at J, with 26 bases between. The germline V gene encodes CDR1 SEHNR and CDR2 FQNEAQ (reference sequence). The CDR3 extends over 18 amino acids. DNA for the CDR3: TGTGCCAGCAGCCTGAAACCCGCCCTCACAGGGAAAAGCTATGGCTACACCTTC. Protein sequence: CASSLKPALTGKSYGYTF.

The rearrangement uses TRBV5-1 and TRBJ2-1; D tentatively reads TRBD1 or TRBD2 (6 bases each). V dropped 4 bases and J dropped 4 bases, with 15 bases sitting between them. Germline V gene sequence: CDR1 SGHRS, CDR2 YFSETQ. This CDR3 is built from 15 residues. CDR3 region: CASSASRGGYNEQFF. CDR3 sequence (DNA): TGCGCCAGCAGCGCCTCAAGAGGGGGGTACAATGAGCAGTTCTTC.

The chain uses TRBV5-1 and TRBJ2-7; possibly TRBD1 or TRBD2 for D (5 bases each). Germline lookup yields CDR1 SGHRS and CDR2 YFSETQ. The CDR3 is 12 residues long. Trimming removed 4 bases at V and 7 bases at J, with 12 bases between. The DNA of the CDR3 is TGCGCCAGCAGCGAGGGGTCTGGAGAGCAGTACTTC. Its protein is CASSEGSGEQYF.

The rearrangement joins TRBV28 to TRBJ1-1; no reliable D call. V was cut by 3 bases and J by 12 bases, with 14 bases left in between. The germline V gene has CDR1 MDHEN and CDR2 SYDVKM. CDR3 size: 12 residues. The DNA for the CDR3 is TGTGCCAGCAGTTTCCGACCGAATGGTCCTTTCTTT. Amino acids: CASSFRPNGPFF.

The V call is TRBV6-1, the J call TRBJ1-5, with D unclear. The CDR3 has 12 residues. Germline V gene data show CDR1 as MNHNS and CDR2 as SASEGT. V lost 4 bases to trimming and J lost 6 bases, with 7 bases between them. As DNA, the CDR3 is TGTGCCAGCAGTGTACCGGGTCAGCCCCAGCATTTT. Translation gives CASSVPGQPQHF.

The chain joins TRBV11-2 to TRBJ1-1, with D maybe TRBD1 (5 bases). V dropped 2 bases and J dropped 3 bases, with 13 bases sitting between them. This CDR3 is 15 amino acids long. The V gene's germline CDR1 is SGHAT and CDR2 FQNNGV. CDR3 sequence reads: CASSLYQGRHTEAFF. CDR3 in DNA: TGTGCCAGCAGCTTATATCAGGGTAGGCACACTGAAGCTTTCTTT.

The J gene is TRBJ1-1, the V gene TRBV4-3; 9 bases map to TRBD1. This CDR3 is 14 amino acids long. The germline CDR1 and CDR2 sequences are LGHNA and YSLEER. Trimming cost V 3 bases and J 3 bases; bases outside gene matches: 2. The CDR3 sequence is CASSQDRGYTEAFF. The DNA for the CDR3 is TGCGCCAGCAGCCAGGACAGGGGCTACACTGAAGCTTTCTTT.

The CDR3 DNA reads TGTGCCAGCAGCCACCGGGACCAAGAGACCCAGTACTTC. Residues: CASSHRDQETQYF. The chain uses TRBV5-6 and TRBJ2-5, with D uncertain. Trimming took 4 bases from V and 0 from J, leaving 7 bases between them. The CDR3 spans 13 residues. Germline V gene data show CDR1 as SGHDT and CDR2 as YYEEEE.